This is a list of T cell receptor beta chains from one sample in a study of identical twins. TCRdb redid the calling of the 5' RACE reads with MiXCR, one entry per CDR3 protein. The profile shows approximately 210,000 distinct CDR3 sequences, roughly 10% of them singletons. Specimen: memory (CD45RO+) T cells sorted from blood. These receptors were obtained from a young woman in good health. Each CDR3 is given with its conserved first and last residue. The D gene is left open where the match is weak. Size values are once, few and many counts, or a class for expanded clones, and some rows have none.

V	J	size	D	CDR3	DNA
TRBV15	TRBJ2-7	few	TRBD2	CATSGLGTRAYEQYF	TGTGCCACCAGCGGGCTCGGGACTAGGGCCTACGAGCAGTACTTC
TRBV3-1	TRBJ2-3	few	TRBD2	CASSQDPTSGDLTDTQYF	TGTGCCAGCAGCCAAGACCCGACTAGCGGGGACCTCACAGATACGCAGTATTTT
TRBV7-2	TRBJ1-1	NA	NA	CASSLLGLTDTEAFF	TGTGCCAGCAGCTTATTGGGTTTGACTGACACTGAAGCTTTCTTT
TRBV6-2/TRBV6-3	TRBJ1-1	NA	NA	CASSQPLGPWRTEAFF	TGTGCCAGCAGTCAACCCCTCGGACCATGGAGGACTGAAGCTTTCTTT
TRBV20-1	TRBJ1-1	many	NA	CSARDFGTEAFF	TGCAGTGCTAGAGATTTCGGCACTGAAGCTTTCTTT
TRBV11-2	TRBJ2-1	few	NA	CASSLGVGYEQFF	TGTGCCAGCAGCTTAGGCGTAGGGTATGAGCAGTTCTTC
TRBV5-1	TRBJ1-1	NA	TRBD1	CASSSDRGIGSTEAFF	TGCGCCAGCAGCTCCGACAGGGGGATAGGGAGCACTGAAGCTTTCTTT
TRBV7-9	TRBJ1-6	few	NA	CASSLVEDSPLHF	TGTGCCAGCAGCTTGGTTGAGGATTCACCCCTCCACTTT
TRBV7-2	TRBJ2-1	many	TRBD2	CASSLAGVANNEQFF	TGTGCCAGCAGTCTAGCGGGGGTCGCTAACAATGAGCAGTTCTTC
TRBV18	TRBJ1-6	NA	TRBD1	CASSLLDGQGGSPLHF	TGTGCCAGCTCTCTACTAGATGGACAGGGAGGTAGTCCCCTCCACTTT
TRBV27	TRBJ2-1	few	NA	CASSLRLEGGNEQFF	TGTGCCAGCAGTTTGCGGTTGGAGGGTGGCAATGAGCAGTTCTTC
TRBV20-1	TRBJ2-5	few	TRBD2	CSARDLGTSLETQYF	TGCAGTGCTAGAGATCTTGGGACTAGCTTAGAGACCCAGTACTTC
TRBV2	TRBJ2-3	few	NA	CASRPWGPTTDTQYF	TGTGCCAGCCGACCCTGGGGCCCCACCACAGATACGCAGTATTTT
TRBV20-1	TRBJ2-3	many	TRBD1	CSAGVGTGASDTQYF	TGCAGTGCTGGTGTCGGGACAGGGGCTTCAGATACGCAGTATTTT
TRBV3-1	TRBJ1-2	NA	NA	CASCQGGGAGYGYTF	TGTGCCAGCTGCCAAGGGGGGGGAGCGGGCTATGGCTACACCTTC
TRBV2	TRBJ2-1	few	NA	CASSVGQGSRTSYNEQFF	TGTGCCAGCAGTGTGGGGCAGGGAAGCAGGACATCCTACAATGAGCAGTTCTTC
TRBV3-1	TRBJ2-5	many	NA	CASSQAGAEQETQYF	TGTGCCAGCAGCCAAGCGGGGGCTGAACAAGAGACCCAGTACTTC
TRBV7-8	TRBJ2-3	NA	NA	CASSLGVAASGTDTQYF	TGTGCCAGCAGCTTGGGGGTGGCGGCCTCGGGGACAGATACGCAGTATTTT
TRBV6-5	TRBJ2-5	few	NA	CASSYAGAVQETQYF	TGTGCCAGCAGTTACGCGGGGGCGGTCCAAGAGACCCAGTACTTC
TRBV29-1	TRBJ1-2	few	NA	CSVEDSTGYGYTF	TGCAGCGTTGAAGACAGTACCGGCTATGGCTACACCTTC
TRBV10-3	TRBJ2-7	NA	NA	CAIRTDSTHEQYF	TGTGCCATCAGAACCGACAGTACCCACGAGCAGTACTTC
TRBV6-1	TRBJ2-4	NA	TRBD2	CASSGTSGGSIAKNIQYF	TGTGCCAGCAGCGGGACTAGCGGGGGGTCGATAGCCAAAAACATTCAGTACTTC
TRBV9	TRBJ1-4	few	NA	CASSPLGSYNEKLFF	TGTGCCAGCAGCCCCTTGGGCAGTTATAATGAAAAACTGTTTTTT
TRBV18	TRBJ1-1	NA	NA	CASSPTGVNTEAFF	TGTGCCAGCTCACCGACGGGGGTGAACACTGAAGCTTTCTTT
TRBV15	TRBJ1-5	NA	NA	CATSRRPEAVCNQPQHF	TGTGCCACCAGCAGACGACCCGAGGCTGTCTGTAATCAGCCCCAGCATTTT
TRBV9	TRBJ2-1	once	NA	CASSLGGGVNNEQFF	TGTGCCAGCAGCTTGGGGGGCGGGGTCAACAATGAGCAGTTCTTC
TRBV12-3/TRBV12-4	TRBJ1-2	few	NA	CASSFSPGQRYGYTF	TGTGCCAGCAGTTTTAGTCCCGGACAGCGCTATGGCTACACCTTC
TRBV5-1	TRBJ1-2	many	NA	CASSASGEGGYTF	TGCGCCAGCAGCGCCTCAGGTGAAGGAGGCTACACCTTC
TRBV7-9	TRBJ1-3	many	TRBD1	CGHRGGGNTIYF	TGTGGACACAGGGGAGGTGGAAACACCATATATTTT
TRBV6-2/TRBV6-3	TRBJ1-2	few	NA	CASSYILDRTRGFDYGYTF	TGTGCCAGCAGTTACATTCTCGACAGAACAAGGGGATTTGACTATGGCTACACCTTC
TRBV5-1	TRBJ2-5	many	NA	CASSVGGYQETQYF	TGCGCCAGCAGCGTAGGGGGGTACCAAGAGACCCAGTACTTC
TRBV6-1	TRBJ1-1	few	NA	CASSEEFWTTEAFF	TGTGCCAGCAGTGAAGAATTCTGGACCACTGAAGCTTTCTTT
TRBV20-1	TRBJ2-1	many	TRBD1	CSAIRGRNEQFF	TGCAGTGCTATCAGGGGGCGGAATGAGCAGTTCTTC
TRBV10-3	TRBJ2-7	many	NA	CAISGYEGDDLTYEQYF	TGTGCCATCAGTGGGTACGAGGGGGACGACTTAACCTACGAGCAGTACTTC
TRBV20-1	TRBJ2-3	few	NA	CSASLHSTDTQYF	TGCAGTGCTAGCCTTCACAGCACAGATACGCAGTATTTT
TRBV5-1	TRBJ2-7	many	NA	CASSRDFSYEQYF	TGCGCCAGCAGTCGGGACTTTTCCTACGAGCAGTACTTC
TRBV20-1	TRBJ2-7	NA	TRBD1	CSARHDREGLDEQYF	TGCAGTGCTAGGCACGACAGGGAAGGGCTCGACGAGCAGTACTTC
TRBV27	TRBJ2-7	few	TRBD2	CASSLMASGFSYEQYF	TGTGCCAGCAGTTTGATGGCTAGCGGGTTTTCCTACGAGCAGTACTTC
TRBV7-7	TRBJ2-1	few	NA	CASSPNRLEEQFF	TGTGCCAGCAGCCCTAACAGACTTGAAGAGCAGTTCTTC
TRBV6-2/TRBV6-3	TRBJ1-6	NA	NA	CASSYNLNSPLHF	TGTGCCAGCAGTTACAATTTGAATTCACCCCTCCACTTT
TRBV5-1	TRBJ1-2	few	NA	CASNFNTGSNYGYTF	TGCGCCAGCAACTTTAACACAGGCTCTAACTATGGCTACACCTTC
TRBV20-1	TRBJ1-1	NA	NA	CSAHPPLQVGTEAFF	TGCAGTGCCCATCCCCCGTTGCAGGTGGGCACTGAAGCTTTCTTT
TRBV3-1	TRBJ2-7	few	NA	CASSHWDVYEQYF	TGTGCCAGCAGCCATTGGGACGTTTACGAGCAGTACTTC
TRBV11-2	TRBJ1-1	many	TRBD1	CASRRGTAEAFF	TGTGCCAGCAGGCGTGGGACAGCTGAAGCTTTCTTT
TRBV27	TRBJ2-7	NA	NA	CASSLSGVRSSYEQYF	TGTGCCAGCAGTTTATCAGGAGTCAGAAGCTCCTACGAGCAGTACTTC
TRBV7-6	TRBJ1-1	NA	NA	CATSTKGPNTEAFF	TGTGCCACCTCGACGAAGGGGCCCAACACTGAAGCTTTCTTT
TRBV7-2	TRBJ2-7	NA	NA	CASSLAYGTTYEQYF	TGTGCCAGCAGCTTAGCCTACGGCACCACCTACGAGCAGTACTTC
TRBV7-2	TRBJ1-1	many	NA	CASSLQWTANTEAFF	TGTGCCAGCAGCCTCCAATGGACAGCGAACACTGAAGCTTTCTTT
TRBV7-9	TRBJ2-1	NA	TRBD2	CASSSTSGGLRNEQFF	TGTGCCAGCAGCTCTACAAGCGGGGGGCTTAGGAATGAGCAGTTCTTC
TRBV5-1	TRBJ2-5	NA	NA	CASSLAGAGETQYF	TGTGCCAGCAGCTTGGCTGGGGCAGGTGAGACCCAGTACTTC
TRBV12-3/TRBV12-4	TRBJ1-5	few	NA	CASSLALGATQPQHF	TGTGCCAGCAGTTTAGCGCTGGGGGCCACACAGCCCCAGCATTTT
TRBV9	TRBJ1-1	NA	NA	CASSVGVGEQTEAFF	TGTGCCAGCAGCGTAGGAGTAGGGGAGCAAACTGAAGCTTTCTTT
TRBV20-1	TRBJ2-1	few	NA	CSARPGTPKYNEQFF	TGCAGTGCTAGACCGGGGACACCGAAGTACAATGAGCAGTTCTTC
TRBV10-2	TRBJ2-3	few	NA	CASSRQGGADTQYF	TGCGCCAGCAGTCGTCAGGGTGGGGCAGATACGCAGTATTTT
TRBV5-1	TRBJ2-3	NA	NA	CASSLPSDLDTQYF	TGCGCCAGCAGCTTACCTTCCGATTTAGATACGCAGTATTTT
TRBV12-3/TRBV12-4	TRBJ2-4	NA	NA	CASSFTRARNIQYF	TGTGCCAGCAGTTTTACCAGGGCACGGAACATTCAGTACTTC
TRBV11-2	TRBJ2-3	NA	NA	CASSLVYTSDTQYF	TGTGCCAGCAGCTTAGTCTATACGTCAGATACGCAGTATTTT
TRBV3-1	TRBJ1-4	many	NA	CASSYFRAMGNEKLFF	TGTGCCAGCAGCTACTTCAGGGCTATGGGTAATGAAAAACTGTTTTTT
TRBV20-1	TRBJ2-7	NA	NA	CSARHGTLRSDEQYF	TGCAGTGCTAGGCACGGGACACTACGAAGCGACGAGCAGTACTTC
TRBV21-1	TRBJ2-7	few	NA	CASSKARDSSYEQYF	TGTGCCAGCAGCAAAGCGCGGGACAGCTCCTACGAGCAGTACTTC